A selection of T cell receptor beta chains follows, all from one sample in a study of Ad26.COV2.S vaccination and SARS-CoV-2 variants. Here immunoSEQ multiplex PCR was the method, and the copy in TCRdb shows in-frame clones only, minus some. This sample yields about 400,000 clones, of which about 91% are seen a single time; under 2% belongs to the top ten. The source material was peripheral blood, sampled in a trial of Ad26.COV2.S vaccine versus placebo. The receptor set was obtained from a person aged 18-60 years who received the Ad26.COV2.S COVID-19 vaccine or a placebo. The CDR3 runs from the conserved cysteine through the conserved F or W.

CDR3,V,J
CASSLRTGGWGTEAFF,TRBV13,TRBJ1-1
CASSLSGTEAFF,TRBV3-1/TRBV3-2,TRBJ1-1
CAISELSPVFPSSYNSPLHF,TRBV10-3,TRBJ1-6
CASSQASPGVGRNEQFF,TRBV3-1/TRBV3-2,TRBJ2-1
CASSSQGGGYNEQFF,TRBV11-2,TRBJ2-1
CASSSDRGREGNTIYF,TRBV6-5,TRBJ1-3
CASSKGGLAMSYNEQFF,TRBV21-1,TRBJ2-1
CASSQEGRDTEAFF,TRBV3-1/TRBV3-2,TRBJ1-1
CASSIGGGTGYNEQFF,TRBV19,TRBJ2-1
CATAEREGWGEQFF,TRBV10-3,TRBJ2-1
CAWGGISSLHF,TRBV30,TRBJ1-6